This entry concerns a single T cell receptor beta chain. The same CDR3 arises from other DNA sequences in this sample as well. The repertoire was sequenced with immunoSEQ multiplex PCR; TCRdb's copy has only in-frame clones and lacks some. The sample includes about 240,000 clones, roughly 81% of them seen just once. The CDR3 covers 13 residues. Germline CDR1 and CDR2: MNHEY and SVGAGI. Trimming stripped 6 bases from V and 4 bases from J, with 10 bases between. This entry is derived from a study of blood T cell repertoires in COVID-19. On the study more broadly: Both acute and convalescent COVID-19 samples were obtained from the United States, Italy and Spain. PBMCs, B-cell-depleted T cells, or T cells provided the cDNA or gDNA that made up the material.

This TCR came from a woman of 80 years or more with COVID-19, enrolled during active disease. This chain links TRBV6-5 with TRBJ1-5; TRBD1 is a possible D gene (6 bases). The source material was peripheral blood. The DNA of the CDR3 is TGTGCCAGCAGGACAGGCGATAATCAGCCCCAGCATTTT. Translation gives CASRTGDNQPQHF.